These 21 T cell receptor beta chains came from one sample sequenced in a study of T-cell memory formation after mild COVID-19. TCRdb processed the 5' RACE reads anew with MiXCR; each CDR3 protein has one entry. This sample has 470,000 or so distinct CDR3 sequences, with around 27% found just once. The sample was PBMCs or a T cell subset sorted from them (not recorded which). These receptors came from an adult woman who had mild COVID-19 (a few samples of this study predate the infection). Cell type and time point are not known.

This clonotype was seen ten or more times. The chain combines TRBV5-6 with TRBJ2-1; D is unclear. CDR1 SGHDT and CDR2 YYEEEE come from the germline V gene. This CDR3 is 12 amino acids long. V lost 0 bases to trimming and J lost 6 bases, with 4 bases between them. The CDR3 DNA follows: TGTGCCAGCAGCTTGGTTGCCAATGAGCAGTTCTTC. This gives the protein CASSLVANEQFF. Full variable domain (rest looked up from reference TRBV5-6 and TRBJ2-1): DAGVTQSPTHLIKTRGQQVTLRCSPKSGHDTVSWYQQALGQGPQFIFQYYEEEERQRGNFPDRFSGHQFPNYSSELNVNALLLGDSALYLCASSLVANEQFFGPGTRLTVL.

This clonotype showed up just a few times. The gene calls are TRBV9 and TRBJ2-7; D possibly corresponds to TRBD2 (6 bases). Trimming took off 4 bases at V and 2 bases at J, with 16 bases between the two ends. Germline V lookup: CDR1 SGDLS, CDR2 YYNGEE. The CDR3 sequence is 15 residues long. The CDR3 sequence: CASSPSGVPTYEQYF. The DNA of the CDR3 is TGTGCCAGCAGCCCCTCGGGGGTTCCAACCTACGAGCAGTACTTC.

This clonotype was seen only a few times. The chain carries TRBV6-1 and TRBJ2-7, with 8 bases fitting TRBD2. CDR1 and CDR2 from the germline V gene are MNHNS and SASEGT. V lost 6 bases and J lost 5; bases outside the gene matches: 12. This CDR3 is built from 15 residues. The CDR3, as DNA: TGTGCCAGCAGCGATCCGGGACTAGGTGAACACGAGCAGTACTTC. It encodes CASSDPGLGEHEQYF.

This clonotype was seen a handful of times. This chain links TRBV4-1 with TRBJ2-5, with D perhaps matching TRBD2 (5 bases). The CDR3 length is 14 residues. Germline-derived CDR1 and CDR2 are MGHRA and YSYEKL. The V and J ends lost 0 bases and 5 bases respectively, with 10 bases between them. The CDR3 DNA is TGCGCCAGCAGCCAAGAGGGGAGAGAGGAGACCCAGTACTTC. It specifies CASSQEGREETQYF.

The J gene is TRBJ2-7, the V gene TRBV5-5; 10 nucleotides line up with TRBD1. The germline V gene has CDR1 SGHKS and CDR2 YYEKEE (reference sequence). The CDR3 runs 15 residues. J was trimmed by 5 bases and V by 5 bases; bases with no gene match: 10. CDR3 in amino acids: CASRTQTGGLDEQYF. For the CDR3, the DNA is TGTGCCAGCAGGACGCAGACAGGGGGCTTGGACGAGCAGTACTTC.

This clonotype was counted many times. CDR3 region: CASSLATWREVDEQFF. CDR3 sequence (DNA): TGTGCCAGCAGCTTAGCGACTTGGCGGGAGGTCGATGAGCAGTTCTTC. V and J are TRBV7-9 and TRBJ2-1; 8 bases line up with TRBD2. Germline V gives CDR1 SEHNR, CDR2 FQNEAQ (reference sequence). The V and J ends lost 0 bases and 8 bases, in that order; junction bases with no gene match: 9. The CDR3 length is 16 residues.

This rearrangement joins TRBV27 to TRBJ2-1, with TRBD2 matching over 7 bases. The CDR3 spans 16 residues. J gave up 4 bases and V 4 bases, and 10 bases lay outside the gene matches. The germline gives CDR1 MNHEY, CDR2 SMNVEV (reference sequence). The CDR3 DNA follows: TGTGCCAGCAGTTCATTGCTAGCGGCGAGTTACAATGAGCAGTTCTTC. Translated, it gives CASSSLLAASYNEQFF.

The chain couples TRBV20-1 to TRBJ2-1, with 8 bases lining up with TRBD2. CDR3 size: 14 residues. Germline trimming cut 4 bases from V and 6 bases from J; bases unmatched to any gene: 8. Germline CDR1 DFQATT, CDR2 SNEGSKA (reference sequence). The CDR3 sequence is CSANRGLVPNEQFF. As DNA, the CDR3 is TGCAGTGCTAACCGGGGACTAGTGCCCAATGAGCAGTTCTTC.

This clonotype was counted between two and nine times. V gene TRBV27 combines with J gene TRBJ2-3; 8 bases are shared with TRBD2. The CDR3 has 15 residues. J lost 2 bases, V lost 5 bases, and 6 bases had no gene match. The germline V gene has CDR1 MNHEY and CDR2 SMNVEV (reference sequence). The CDR3: CASSPLGLVTDTQYF. CDR3 bases: TGTGCCAGCAGTCCGCTGGGACTAGTCACAGATACGCAGTATTTT.

This clonotype occurred a few times. CDR3 in DNA: TGTGCCAGTTCGGACAGGGAAAAGGGGTCGTACCAAGAGACCCAGTACTTC. Its translation: CASSDREKGSYQETQYF. The chain combines TRBV19 with TRBJ2-5; the match to TRBD1 covers 8 bases. The CDR3 length is 17 residues. The trim removed 8 bases at V and 0 bases at J, leaving 14 bases unmatched. Germline V gene data show CDR1 as LNHDA and CDR2 as SQIVND (reference sequence).

The CDR3 here is CASSQTYSNQPQHF. In DNA form, the CDR3 reads TGTGCCAGCAGCCAGACCTATAGCAATCAGCCCCAGCATTTT. The genes are TRBV3-1 and TRBJ1-5; no clear D gene. Germline CDR1 reads LGHDT; CDR2 reads YNNKEL (reference sequence). V lost 3 bases to trimming and J lost 0 bases, with 6 bases between them. This CDR3 comprises 14 residues.

The chain employs TRBV19 and TRBJ2-3; 9 positions match TRBD2. Germline trimming cut 11 bases from V and 5 bases from J; bases unmatched to any gene: 8. The CDR3 contains 13 residues. CDR1 is LNHDA, CDR2 SQIVND, per germline (reference sequence). The CDR3 DNA reads as TGTGCCGCCCGAGCGGGGGGAGGAGATACGCAGTATTTT. Translated, it gives CAARAGGGDTQYF. The variable domain in full, with the rest retrieved from reference TRBV19 and TRBJ2-3, is DGGITQSPKYLFRKEGQNVTLSCEQNLNHDAMYWYRQDPGQGLRLIYYSQIVNDFQKGDIAEGYSVSREKKESFPLTVTSAQKNPTAFYLCAARAGGGDTQYFGPGTRLTVL.

This clonotype was counted a few times. The chain combines TRBV19 with TRBJ2-5, with 7 bases lining up with TRBD2. This CDR3 spans 16 amino acids. V was pared by 3 bases and J by 0 bases, with 7 bases of the junction left unmatched. Looked up from germline, CDR1 is LNHDA and CDR2 is SQIVND (reference sequence). As DNA, the CDR3 is TGTGCCAGTAGTATTATCCGGGAGGACTACCAAGAGACCCAGTACTTC. It translates to CASSIIREDYQETQYF.

This clonotype was counted a few times. The J gene is TRBJ1-1, the V gene TRBV20-1, with 8 positions matching TRBD1. V shed 6 bases, J shed 4 bases, and the junction held 7 bases outside the gene matches. Germline lookup yields CDR1 DFQATT and CDR2 SNEGSKA (reference sequence). The CDR3 extends over 13 amino acids. The CDR3 spells CSAGGTGATEAFF. CDR3 in DNA: TGCAGTGCGGGAGGGACAGGAGCCACTGAAGCTTTCTTT.

V gene TRBV6-2 or TRBV6-3 combines with J gene TRBJ2-7; TRBD2 aligns across 11 bases. Germline CDR1 and CDR2: MNHEY and SVGEGT. CDR3 length: 15 amino acids. V lost 6 bases, J lost 0 bases, and 4 bases stayed unmatched. The CDR3 reads CASRTSGVISYEQYF. CDR3 nucleotide sequence: TGTGCCAGCAGGACTAGCGGGGTCATCTCCTACGAGCAGTACTTC.

The J gene is TRBJ2-6, the V gene TRBV7-2; D gene unclear. The V and J ends lost 7 bases and 0 bases respectively, with 4 bases between them. Looked up from germline, CDR1 is SGHTA and CDR2 is FQGNSA. CDR3 length: 13 residues. CDR3 DNA sequence: TGTGCCAGCACCCTCTCTGGGGCCAACGTCCTGACTTTC. Translated: CASTLSGANVLTF.

The chain joins TRBV7-9 to TRBJ2-3; D is possibly TRBD2 (5 bases). Germline V CDR1 and CDR2: SEHNR, FQNEAQ (reference sequence). The length of the CDR3 is 13 residues. Trimming removed 8 bases at V and 2 bases at J, with 11 bases between. CDR3 protein: CASFRGTTDTQYF. Written as DNA, the CDR3 is TGTGCCAGCTTTCGGGGAACCACAGATACGCAGTATTTT.

There are a few counts of this clonotype. The rearrangement joins TRBV15 to TRBJ1-1; D is unclear. V lost 6 bases, J lost 1 base, and 9 bases lay in between. This CDR3 contains 13 residues. Germline CDR1 reads LNHNV; CDR2 reads YYDKDF (reference sequence). In DNA, the CDR3 is TGTGCCACCAGGGAAAGCAGGAACACTGAAGCTTTCTTT. It translates to CATRESRNTEAFF. The full variable domain, in which reference TRBV15 and TRBJ1-1 provide the parts outside the CDR3, is DAMVIQNPRYQVTQFGKPVTLSCSQTLNHNVMYWYQQKSSQAPKLLFHYYDKDFNNEADTPDNFQSRRPNTSFCFLDIRSPGLGDTAMYLCATRESRNTEAFFGQGTRLTVV.

This chain joins TRBV12-3 or TRBV12-4 and TRBJ1-1; D gene unclear. This CDR3 has 12 residues. Trimming took 5 bases from V and 7 from J, leaving 11 bases between them. The chain's CDR3 is CASSDGRGEAFF. The CDR3 coding sequence is TGTGCCAGCAGTGACGGACGTGGTGAAGCTTTCTTT.

This clonotype came up a few times. V gene TRBV11-3 combines with J gene TRBJ2-5, with 10 bases aligning to TRBD2. Germline-derived CDR1 and CDR2 are SGHNT and YENEEA. CDR3 length: 17 amino acids. V gave up 0 bases and J gave up 5 bases; unmatched junction bases: 9. CDR3 sequence (DNA): TGTGCCAGCAGCTTAGAGGCTAGCGGGAGATCGAGTGAGACCCAGTACTTC. Its translation is CASSLEASGRSSETQYF.

The chain employs TRBV6-6 and TRBJ2-7, with D possibly being TRBD1 (6 bases). The V end lost 7 bases, the J end lost 3 bases, and 19 bases lay between the germline ends. Germline CDR1 MNHNY, CDR2 SVGAGI (reference sequence). The CDR3 totals 15 residues. The CDR3 reads CASTPADRQLYEQYF. CDR3 sequence (DNA): TGTGCCAGCACTCCCGCTGACAGGCAGCTCTACGAGCAGTACTTC.